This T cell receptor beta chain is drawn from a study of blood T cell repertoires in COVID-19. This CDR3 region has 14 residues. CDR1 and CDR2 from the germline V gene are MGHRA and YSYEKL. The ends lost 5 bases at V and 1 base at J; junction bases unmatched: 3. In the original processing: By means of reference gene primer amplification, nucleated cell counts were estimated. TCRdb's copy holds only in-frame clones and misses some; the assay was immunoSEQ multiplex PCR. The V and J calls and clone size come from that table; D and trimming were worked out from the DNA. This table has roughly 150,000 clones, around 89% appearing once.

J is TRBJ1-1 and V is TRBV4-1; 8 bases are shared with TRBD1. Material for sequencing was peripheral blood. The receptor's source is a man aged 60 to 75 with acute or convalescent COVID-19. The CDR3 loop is CASSDGQGNTEAFF. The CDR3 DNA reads TGCGCCAGCAGCGACGGACAGGGGAACACTGAAGCTTTCTTT.